This TCR beta chain was obtained from a study of OX40 agonist ivuxolimab in advanced cancers. Across the study: Patients' therapy was ivuxolimab, an antibody that acts as an agonist of OX40 (CD134). Study results and caveats: The CD4+ and CD8+ T cells in the blood had expanded clonally by week 6 at 0.1 to 3.0 mg/kg.

A word on this clone: Antigen specificity is unknown.

Anyone with autoimmune disease history or systemic immunosuppression was excluded. The CDR3 is 13 amino acids. The V gene end was trimmed by 0 bases and the J gene end by 5 bases; junction bases not matched to a gene: 0. The germline gives CDR1 KGHSH, CDR2 LQKENI. Repertoires were generated with immunoSEQ multiplex PCR, while TCRdb's copy carries only in-frame clones and drops some. The data contain 83,000 or so clones, 90% of them singletons. The input for sequencing was CD4+ or CD8+ T cells sorted from blood, taken in a trial of the OX40 agonist ivuxolimab. This receptor was identified in an adult with an advanced solid tumor such as melanoma, head and neck, liver or kidney cancer. The chain joins TRBV18 to TRBJ1-1; 7 nucleotides match TRBD1. The CDR3 here is CASSPPGQTEAFF. The DNA of the CDR3 is TGTGCCAGCTCACCACCGGGACAGACTGAAGCTTTCTTT.